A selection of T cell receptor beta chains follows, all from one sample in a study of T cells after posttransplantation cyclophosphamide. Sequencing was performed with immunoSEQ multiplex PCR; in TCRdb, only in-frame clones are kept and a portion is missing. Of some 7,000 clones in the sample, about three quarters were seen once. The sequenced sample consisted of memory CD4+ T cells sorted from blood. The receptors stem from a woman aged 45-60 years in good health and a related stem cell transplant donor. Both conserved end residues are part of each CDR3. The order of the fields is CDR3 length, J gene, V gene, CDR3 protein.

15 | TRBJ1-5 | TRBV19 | CASRLAQGEYQPQHF
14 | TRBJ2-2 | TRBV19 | CASSQRANTGELFF
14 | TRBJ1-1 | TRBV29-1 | CSVVPGPPVTEAFF
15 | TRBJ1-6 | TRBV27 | CASKTWTGDNSPLHF
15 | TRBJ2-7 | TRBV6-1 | CASSDQLRYTYEQYF
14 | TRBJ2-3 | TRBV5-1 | CATSLGGSTDTQYF
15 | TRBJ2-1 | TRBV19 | CASRSGAGNYNEQFF
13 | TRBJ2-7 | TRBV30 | CAWSGTSRGEQYF
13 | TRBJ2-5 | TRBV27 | CASRATGTETQYF
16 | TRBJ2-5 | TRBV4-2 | CASSPGTSGDQETQYF
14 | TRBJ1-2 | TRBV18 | CASSPSGQGSGYTF
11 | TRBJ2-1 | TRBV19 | CASRTSGGVFF
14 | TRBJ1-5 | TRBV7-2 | CASSLVGAGQPQHF
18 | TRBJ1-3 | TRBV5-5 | CASSWLGQPGSSGNTIYF
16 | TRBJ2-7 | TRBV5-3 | CASPSLAGGSSYEQYF
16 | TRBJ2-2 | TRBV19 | CASSTGREGMVGELFF
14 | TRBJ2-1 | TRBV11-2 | CASSLTLTYNEQFF
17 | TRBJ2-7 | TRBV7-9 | CASTPMGGAGGFYEQYF
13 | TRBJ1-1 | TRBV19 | CASNRDRGSEAFF
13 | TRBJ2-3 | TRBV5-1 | CASSLDSTDTQYF
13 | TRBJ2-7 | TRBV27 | CASSTWTGDEQYF
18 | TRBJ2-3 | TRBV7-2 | CASSFRLAGGRKGDTQYF
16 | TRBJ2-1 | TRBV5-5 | CASSSPSSGSHNEQFF
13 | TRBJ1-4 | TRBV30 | CAWSYTSVEKLFF
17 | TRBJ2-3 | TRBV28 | CASSLLFGREGTDTQYF
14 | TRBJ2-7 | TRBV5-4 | CASSLEQGALEQYF
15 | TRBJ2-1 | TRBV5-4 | CASSAKRRSYNEQFF
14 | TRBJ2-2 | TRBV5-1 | CASSLAGRSGELFF
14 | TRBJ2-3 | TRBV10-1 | CASSLDTGTDTQYF
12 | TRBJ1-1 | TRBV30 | CACGQGNTEAFF
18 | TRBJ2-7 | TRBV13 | CASSRRRMGQGQTYEQYF
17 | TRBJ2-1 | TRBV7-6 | CASSLNRGTSGDNEQFF
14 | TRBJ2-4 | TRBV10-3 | CAIRALAGDTIQYF
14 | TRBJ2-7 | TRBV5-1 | CASRLDRAGYEQYF
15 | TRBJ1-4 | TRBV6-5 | CASKYVSSTNEKLFF
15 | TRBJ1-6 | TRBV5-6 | CASSALQGERSPLHF
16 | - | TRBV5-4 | CASSSTTGTGGNEQYF
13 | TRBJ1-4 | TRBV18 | CASSRRDGEKLFF
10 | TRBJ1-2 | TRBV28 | CASSHRDYTF
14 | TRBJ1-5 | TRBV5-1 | CASSFGQDNQPQHF
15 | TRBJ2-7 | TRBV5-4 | CASSRGNYGNYEQYF
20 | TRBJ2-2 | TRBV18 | CASSRSQAGGPTLNTGELFF
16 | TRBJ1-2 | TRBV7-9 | CASSPPGGFANYGYTF
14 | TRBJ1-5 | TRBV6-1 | CASSVAGVGQPQHF
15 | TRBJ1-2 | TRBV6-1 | CASSAGQGLTHGYTF
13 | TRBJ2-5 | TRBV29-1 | CSVEDPGQETQYF
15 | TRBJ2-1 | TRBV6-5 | CASSARIDNSNEQFF
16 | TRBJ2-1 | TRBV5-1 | CASSGIQGFVHHEQFF
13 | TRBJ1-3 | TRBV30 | CAWIVDSGNTIYF
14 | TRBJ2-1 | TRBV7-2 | CASSLIAGVNEQFF
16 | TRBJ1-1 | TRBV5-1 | CASSLAPGQGATEAFF
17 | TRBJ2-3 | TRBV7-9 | CASIISTSGGTTDTQYF
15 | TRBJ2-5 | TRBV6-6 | CASTIGTLVRETQYF
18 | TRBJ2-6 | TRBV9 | CASSLGQGPLWGANVLTF